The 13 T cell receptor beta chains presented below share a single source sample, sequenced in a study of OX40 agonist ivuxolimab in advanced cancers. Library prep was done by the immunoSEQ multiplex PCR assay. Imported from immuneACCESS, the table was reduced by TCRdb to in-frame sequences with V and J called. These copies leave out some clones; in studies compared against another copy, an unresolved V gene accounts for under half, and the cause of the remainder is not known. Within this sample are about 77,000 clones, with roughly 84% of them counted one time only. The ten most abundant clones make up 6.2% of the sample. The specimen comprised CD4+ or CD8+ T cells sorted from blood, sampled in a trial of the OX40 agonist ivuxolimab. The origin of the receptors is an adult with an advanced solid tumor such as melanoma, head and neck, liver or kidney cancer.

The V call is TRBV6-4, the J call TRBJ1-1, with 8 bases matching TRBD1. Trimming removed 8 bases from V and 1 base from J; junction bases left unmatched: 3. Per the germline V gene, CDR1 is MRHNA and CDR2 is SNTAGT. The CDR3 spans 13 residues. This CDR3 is CASRGTGNTEAFF. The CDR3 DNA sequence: TGTGCCAGCCGCGGGACAGGGAACACTGAAGCTTTCTTT.

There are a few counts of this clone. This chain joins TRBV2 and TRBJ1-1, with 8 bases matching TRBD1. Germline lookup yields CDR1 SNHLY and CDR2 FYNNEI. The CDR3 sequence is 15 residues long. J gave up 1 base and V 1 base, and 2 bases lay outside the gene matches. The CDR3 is CASSEVGQGNTEAFF. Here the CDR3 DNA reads TGTGCCAGCAGTGAAGTCGGACAGGGGAACACTGAAGCTTTCTTT.

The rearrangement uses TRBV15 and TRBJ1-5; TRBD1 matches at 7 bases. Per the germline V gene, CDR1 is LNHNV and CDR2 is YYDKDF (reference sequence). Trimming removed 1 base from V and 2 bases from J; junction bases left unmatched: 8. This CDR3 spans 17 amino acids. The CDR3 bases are TGTGCCACCAGCAGAGGAAACAGGGGCCAGGGCAATCAGCCCCAGCATTTT. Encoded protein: CATSRGNRGQGNQPQHF.

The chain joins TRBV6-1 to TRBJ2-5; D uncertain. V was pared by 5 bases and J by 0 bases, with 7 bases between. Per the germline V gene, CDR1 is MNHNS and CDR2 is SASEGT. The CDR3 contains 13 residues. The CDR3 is CASSPAYQETQYF. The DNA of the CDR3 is TGTGCCAGCAGTCCAGCGTACCAAGAGACCCAGTACTTC.

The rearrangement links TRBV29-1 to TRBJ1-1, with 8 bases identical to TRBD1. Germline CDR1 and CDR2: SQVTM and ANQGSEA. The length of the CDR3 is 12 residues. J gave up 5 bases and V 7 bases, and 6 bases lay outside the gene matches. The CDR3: CSALDRETEAFF. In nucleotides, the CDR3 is TGCAGCGCCTTGGACAGGGAGACTGAAGCTTTCTTT.

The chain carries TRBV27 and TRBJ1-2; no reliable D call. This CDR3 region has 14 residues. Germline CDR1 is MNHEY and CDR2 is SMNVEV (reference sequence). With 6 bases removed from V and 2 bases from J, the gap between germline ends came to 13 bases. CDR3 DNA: TGTGCCAGCAGACCTACGGGCCTCAACTATGGCTACACCTTC. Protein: CASRPTGLNYGYTF.

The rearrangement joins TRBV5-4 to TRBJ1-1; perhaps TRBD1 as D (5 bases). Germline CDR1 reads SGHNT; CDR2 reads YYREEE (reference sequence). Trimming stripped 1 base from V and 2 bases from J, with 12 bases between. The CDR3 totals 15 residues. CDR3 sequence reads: CASSLSAGSNTEAFF. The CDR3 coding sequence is TGTGCCAGCAGCTTGTCCGCAGGGTCTAACACTGAAGCTTTCTTT.

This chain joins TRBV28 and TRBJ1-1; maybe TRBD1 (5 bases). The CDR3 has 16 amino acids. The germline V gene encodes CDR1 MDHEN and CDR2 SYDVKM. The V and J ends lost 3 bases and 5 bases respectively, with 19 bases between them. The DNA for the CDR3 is TGTGCCAGCAGTTTTTTCGGGGGATGGGGGGAAACTGAAGCTTTCTTT. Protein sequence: CASSFFGGWGETEAFF.

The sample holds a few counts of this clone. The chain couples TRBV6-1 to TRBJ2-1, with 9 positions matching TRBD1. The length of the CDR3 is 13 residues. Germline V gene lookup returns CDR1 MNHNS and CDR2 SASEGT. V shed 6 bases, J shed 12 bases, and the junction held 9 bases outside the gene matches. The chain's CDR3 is CASSVTIQGAQFF. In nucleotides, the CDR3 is TGTGCCAGCAGCGTCACTATACAGGGGGCGCAGTTCTTC.

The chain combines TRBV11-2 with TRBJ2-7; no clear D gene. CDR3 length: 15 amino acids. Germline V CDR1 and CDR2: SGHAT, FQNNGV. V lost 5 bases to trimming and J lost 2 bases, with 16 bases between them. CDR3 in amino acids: CASSPFNSITYEQYF. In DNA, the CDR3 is TGTGCCAGCAGCCCCTTTAACTCTATTACCTACGAGCAGTACTTC.

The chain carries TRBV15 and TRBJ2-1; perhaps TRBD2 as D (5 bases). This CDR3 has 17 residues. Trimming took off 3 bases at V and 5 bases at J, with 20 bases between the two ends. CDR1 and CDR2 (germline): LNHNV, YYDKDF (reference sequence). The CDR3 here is CATSRRLSGGYDNEQFF. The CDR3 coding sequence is TGTGCCACCAGCAGGAGACTAAGTGGCGGGTACGACAATGAGCAGTTCTTC.

DNA for the CDR3: TGTGCCAGCTCCGGGCGGAGCTCCTATAATTCACCCCTCCACTTT. Encoded protein: CASSGRSSYNSPLHF. The chain is built from TRBV11-1 and TRBJ1-6; unclear D gene. Germline assignment: CDR1 SGHAT and CDR2 FQDESV (reference sequence). Trimming stripped 8 bases from V and 0 bases from J, with 11 bases between. This CDR3 spans 15 amino acids.

CDR3 bases: TGTGCCAGCAGCTTAGAGTGGACAGGAGGCAATCAGCCCCAGCATTTT. Protein sequence: CASSLEWTGGNQPQHF. The rearrangement joins TRBV11-2 to TRBJ1-5; 7 nucleotides agree with TRBD1. V gave up 0 bases and J gave up 2 bases; unmatched junction bases: 4. The CDR3 covers 16 residues. Germline values: CDR1 SGHAT, CDR2 FQNNGV.